The 10 T cell receptor beta chains below come from one sample, sequenced in a study of control samples from healthy donors and cancer patients. TCRdb keeps only in-frame clones here, not all; method: immunoSEQ multiplex PCR. The data show about 80,000 clones, about 79% seen once. Sequencing used PBMCs. The receptors derive from a man between 60 and 75 years old with head and neck cancer.

A few counts support this clone. This sample includes further DNA sequences coding for the same CDR3. This sequence joins TRBV6-5 and TRBJ1-1; TRBD1 matches at 8 bases. The CDR3 covers 14 residues. Trimming at V came to 6 bases and at J to 0 bases, leaving 3 bases not matched to a gene. Germline V CDR1 and CDR2: MNHEY, SVGAGI. The CDR3 protein is CASSRQGLNTEAFF. The CDR3 DNA is TGTGCCAGCAGCCGACAGGGGTTGAACACTGAAGCTTTCTTT.

CDR3: CASSYERWGNEQFF. The CDR3 DNA is TGTGCCAGCAGTTACGAGAGGTGGGGCAATGAGCAGTTCTTC. The gene calls are TRBV6-5 and TRBJ2-1; D not certain. This CDR3 has 14 residues. CDR1 and CDR2 (germline): MNHEY, SVGAGI. Trimming pared 2 bases from V and 6 bases from J, leaving 11 bases between.

This clone has just one count. The chain employs TRBV19 and TRBJ2-5; 7 bases line up with TRBD2. CDR1 is LNHDA and CDR2 is SQIVND in the germline V gene (reference sequence). This CDR3 is built from 17 residues. V was pared by 4 bases and J by 2 bases, with 13 bases of the junction left unmatched. CDR3 coding DNA: TGTGCCAGTAGTAACATATGGGGAGGGCTCGATCAAGAGACCCAGTACTTC. It encodes CASSNIWGGLDQETQYF.

This chain uses TRBV20-1 with TRBJ2-7; D may be TRBD1 (6 bases). Germline V lookup: CDR1 DFQATT, CDR2 SNEGSKA (reference sequence). V shed 3 bases and J shed 6 bases, with 15 bases lying between them. This CDR3 is 13 amino acids long. The CDR3 DNA is TGCAGTGCTAGTAGGCAGGGGATTATCGAGCAGTACTTC. Its protein is CSASRQGIIEQYF.

CDR3 sequence: CASSLAGASYEQYF. In nucleotides, the CDR3 is TGTGCCAGCAGCTTGGCCGGGGCTAGTTACGAGCAGTACTTC. This chain connects TRBV5-8 to TRBJ2-7; possibly TRBD1 or TRBD2 for D (5 bases each). CDR1 SGHTS and CDR2 YDEGEE come from the germline V gene. V shed 0 bases and J shed 4 bases, with 11 bases lying between them. The CDR3 loop spans 14 amino acids. Together with reference TRBV5-8 and TRBJ2-7, the CDR3 gives the full variable domain: EAGVTQSPTHLIKTRGQQATLRCSPISGHTSVYWYQQALGLGLQFLLWYDEGEERNRGNFPPRFSGRQFPNYSSELNVNALELEDSALYLCASSLAGASYEQYFGPGTRLTVT.

V usage is TRBV7-6 and J usage is TRBJ2-3; D ambiguous. V lost 2 bases and J lost 2, with 8 bases in between. CDR1 and CDR2 (germline): SGHVS, FNYEAQ. The CDR3 totals 14 residues. The CDR3 sequence is CASSLRLTTDTQYF. The DNA for the CDR3 is TGTGCCAGCAGCTTAAGGTTAACCACAGATACGCAGTATTTT.

The V gene is TRBV6-2 or TRBV6-3, the J gene TRBJ1-5; unclear D gene. This CDR3 region has 15 residues. V was pared by 6 bases and J by 1 base, with 13 bases between. CDR1 MNHEY and CDR2 SVGEGT come from the germline V gene. The CDR3, as DNA: TGTGCCAGCAGCCCCCCTCCCGCGAGCAATCAGCCCCAGCATTTT. It yields the protein CASSPPPASNQPQHF.

J is TRBJ2-1 and V is TRBV6-5, with D possibly being TRBD2 (5 bases). Trimming cost V 2 bases and J 10 bases, with 6 bases left between them. From germline, CDR1 is MNHEY and CDR2 SVGAGI. The CDR3 sequence is 11 residues long. The CDR3 nucleotides are TGTGCCAGCAGTTACCTAGCAGAGCAGTTCTTC. Protein sequence: CASSYLAEQFF.

The chain uses TRBV18 and TRBJ2-3, with a possible D match to TRBD1 (5 bases). Germline loops: CDR1 KGHSH, CDR2 LQKENI. The CDR3 spans 17 residues. V was cut by 6 bases and J by 0 bases, with 19 bases left in between. CDR3 sequence reads: CASSPNPWGDSTDTQYF. In DNA form, the CDR3 reads TGTGCCAGCTCCCCAAACCCCTGGGGCGACAGCACAGATACGCAGTATTTT.

The chain links TRBV6-5 to TRBJ2-7, with 9 bases aligning to TRBD1. CDR1 and CDR2 (germline): MNHEY, SVGAGI. The CDR3 spans 14 residues. J gave up 3 bases and V 6 bases, and 6 bases lay outside the gene matches. CDR3 in amino acids: CASSVTGQGYEQYF. In DNA form, the CDR3 reads TGTGCCAGCAGCGTCACGGGACAGGGCTACGAGCAGTACTTC.